This TCR beta chain was obtained from a study of cytomegalovirus exposure and HLA in healthy donors. The PCR used 60 Vbeta and 13 Jbeta primers. Libraries were prepared by immunoSEQ multiplex PCR; TCRdb keeps only in-frame clonotypes and omits some of them. The table has tens of thousands of clones, roughly two thirds seen once; the top ten hold approximately 14%. V was pared by 6 bases and J by 7 bases, with 18 bases between. CDR1 and CDR2 from the germline V gene are MNHNY and SVGAGI (reference sequence). This CDR3 has 14 residues. Regarding this clone: Antigen: not known.

Notes on the study in general: In an earlier analysis, about 87% or about 30%: the productive usage of most TCR beta V segments.

The clonotype originates from a male donor in good health and CMV-seropositive. The genes are TRBV6-6 and TRBJ1-1, with a weak D call TRBD1 (6 bases). Material: PBMCs. The CDR3 bases are TGTGCCAGCAGCCCCGGGACACCTTACAGTGAAGCTTTCTTT. It yields the protein CASSPGTPYSEAFF.